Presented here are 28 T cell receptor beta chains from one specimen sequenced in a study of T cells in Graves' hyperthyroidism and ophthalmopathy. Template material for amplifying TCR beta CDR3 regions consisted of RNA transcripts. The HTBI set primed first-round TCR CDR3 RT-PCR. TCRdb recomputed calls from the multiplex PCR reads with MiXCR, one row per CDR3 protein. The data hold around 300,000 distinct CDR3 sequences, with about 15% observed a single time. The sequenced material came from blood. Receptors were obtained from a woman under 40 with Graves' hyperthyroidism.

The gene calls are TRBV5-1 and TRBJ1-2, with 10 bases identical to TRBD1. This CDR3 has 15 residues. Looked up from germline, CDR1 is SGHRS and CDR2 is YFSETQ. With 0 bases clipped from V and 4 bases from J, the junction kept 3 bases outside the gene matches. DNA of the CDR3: TGCGCCAGCAGCTTGGAGGGACAGGGGACCTATGGCTACACCTTC. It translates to CASSLEGQGTYGYTF.

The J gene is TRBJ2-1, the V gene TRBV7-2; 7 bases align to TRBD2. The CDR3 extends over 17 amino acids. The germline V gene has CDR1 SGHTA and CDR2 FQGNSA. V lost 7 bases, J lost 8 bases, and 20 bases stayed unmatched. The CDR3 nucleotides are TGTGCCAGCACCGCGTTGGGGGGGACGGGAGGTTTCTATGAGCAGTTCTTC. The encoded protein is CASTALGGTGGFYEQFF.

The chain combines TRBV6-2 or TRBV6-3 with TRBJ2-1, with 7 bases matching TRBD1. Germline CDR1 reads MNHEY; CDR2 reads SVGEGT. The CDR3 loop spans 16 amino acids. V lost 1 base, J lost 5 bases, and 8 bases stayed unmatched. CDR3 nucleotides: TGTGCCAGCAGTTACTTACCCTGGGACAGCAACAATGAGCAGTTCTTC. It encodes CASSYLPWDSNNEQFF.

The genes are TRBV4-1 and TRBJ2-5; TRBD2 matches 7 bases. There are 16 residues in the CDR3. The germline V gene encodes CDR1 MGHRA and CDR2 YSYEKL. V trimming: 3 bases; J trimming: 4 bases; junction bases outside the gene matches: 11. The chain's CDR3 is CASSQARGGSRETQYF. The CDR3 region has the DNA TGCGCCAGCAGCCAGGCGCGGGGCGGGAGCAGAGAGACCCAGTACTTC.

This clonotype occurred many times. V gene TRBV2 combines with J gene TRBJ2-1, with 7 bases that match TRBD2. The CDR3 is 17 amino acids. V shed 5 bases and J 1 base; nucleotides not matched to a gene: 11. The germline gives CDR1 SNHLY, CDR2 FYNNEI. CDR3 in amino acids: CASSRSGTIPSYNEQFF. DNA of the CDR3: TGTGCCAGCAGTAGATCCGGGACTATCCCGTCCTACAATGAGCAGTTCTTC.

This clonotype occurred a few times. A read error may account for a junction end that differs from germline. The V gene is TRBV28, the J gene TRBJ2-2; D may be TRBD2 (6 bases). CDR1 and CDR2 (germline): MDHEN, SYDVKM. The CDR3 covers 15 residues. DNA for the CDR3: TGTGCCAGCAGTCCCGGGACTTATAACACCGGGGAGCTGGTTTTT. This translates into CASSPGTYNTGELVF.

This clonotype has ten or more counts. CDR3 in amino acids: CASSLRDGYEQYF. The DNA of the CDR3 is TGTGCCAGCAGCCTCCGGGACGGCTACGAGCAGTACTTC. The rearrangement links TRBV5-6 to TRBJ2-7, with D tentatively TRBD1 or TRBD2 (5 bases each). The CDR3 sequence is 13 residues long. V was trimmed by 4 bases and J by 3 bases, leaving 11 bases between them. Germline lookup yields CDR1 SGHDT and CDR2 YYEEEE.

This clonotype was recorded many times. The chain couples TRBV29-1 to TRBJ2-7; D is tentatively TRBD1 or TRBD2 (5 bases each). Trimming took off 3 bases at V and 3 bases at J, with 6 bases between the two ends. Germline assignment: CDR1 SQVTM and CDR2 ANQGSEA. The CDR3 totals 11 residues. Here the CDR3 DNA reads TGCAGCGTTGAGAGGGGCTACGAGCAGTACTTC. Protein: CSVERGYEQYF.

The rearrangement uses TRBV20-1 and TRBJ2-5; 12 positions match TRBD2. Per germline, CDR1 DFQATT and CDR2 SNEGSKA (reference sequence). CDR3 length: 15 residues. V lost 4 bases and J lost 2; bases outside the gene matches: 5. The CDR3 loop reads CSAKGTSGLQETQYF. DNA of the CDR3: TGCAGTGCTAAGGGGACTAGCGGGTTGCAAGAGACCCAGTACTTC.

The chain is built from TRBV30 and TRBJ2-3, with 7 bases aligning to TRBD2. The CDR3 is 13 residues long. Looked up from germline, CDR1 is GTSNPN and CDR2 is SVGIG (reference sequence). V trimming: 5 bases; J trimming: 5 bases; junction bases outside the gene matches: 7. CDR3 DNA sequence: TGTGCCTGGCAGCGGGGATTAGGAGATACGCAGTATTTT. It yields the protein CAWQRGLGDTQYF.

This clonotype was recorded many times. For the CDR3, the DNA is TGTGCCAGCAGCAGACGACCGCACACTGAAGCTTTCTTT. The encoded protein is CASSRRPHTEAFF. The rearrangement uses TRBV6-2 or TRBV6-3 and TRBJ1-1; the D is unclear. Germline loops: CDR1 MNHEY, CDR2 SVGEGT. The CDR3 covers 13 residues. Trimming stripped 6 bases from V and 3 bases from J, with 11 bases between.

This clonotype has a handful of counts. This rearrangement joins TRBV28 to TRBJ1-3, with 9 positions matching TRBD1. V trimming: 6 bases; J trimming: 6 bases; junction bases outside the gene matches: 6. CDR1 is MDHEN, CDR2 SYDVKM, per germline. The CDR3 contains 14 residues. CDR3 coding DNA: TGTGCCAGCAGGACCGGACAGGGGTCAAACACCATATATTTT. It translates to CASRTGQGSNTIYF.

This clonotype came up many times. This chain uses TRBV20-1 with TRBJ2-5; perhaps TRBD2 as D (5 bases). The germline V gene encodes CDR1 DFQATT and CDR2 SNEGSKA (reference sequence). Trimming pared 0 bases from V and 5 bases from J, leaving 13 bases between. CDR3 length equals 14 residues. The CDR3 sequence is CSARDHEGRETQYF. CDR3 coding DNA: TGCAGTGCTAGAGATCACGAGGGCAGGGAGACCCAGTACTTC.

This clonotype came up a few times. The CDR3 DNA is TGTGCCATCAGTGAGTCAGGGATAGGGGGCCTACAAGAGACCCAGTACTTC. It is translated as CAISESGIGGLQETQYF. V and J are TRBV10-3 and TRBJ2-5, with 7 bases fitting TRBD1. CDR1 ENHRY and CDR2 SYGVKD come from the germline V gene. The CDR3 runs 17 residues. V trimming: 0 bases; J trimming: 2 bases; junction bases outside the gene matches: 9.

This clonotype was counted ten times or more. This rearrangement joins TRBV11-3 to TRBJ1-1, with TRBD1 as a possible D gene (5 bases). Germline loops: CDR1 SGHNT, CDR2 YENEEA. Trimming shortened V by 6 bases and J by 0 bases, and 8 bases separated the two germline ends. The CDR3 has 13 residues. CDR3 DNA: TGTGCCAGCAGTGGACATTTGAACACTGAAGCTTTCTTT. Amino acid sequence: CASSGHLNTEAFF.

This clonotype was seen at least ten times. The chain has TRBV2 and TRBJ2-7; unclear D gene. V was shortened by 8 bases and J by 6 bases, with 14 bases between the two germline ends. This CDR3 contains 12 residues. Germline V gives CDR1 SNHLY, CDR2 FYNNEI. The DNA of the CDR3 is TGTGCCAGCTCCCCCACTCGTGTCGAGCAGTACTTC. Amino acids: CASSPTRVEQYF.

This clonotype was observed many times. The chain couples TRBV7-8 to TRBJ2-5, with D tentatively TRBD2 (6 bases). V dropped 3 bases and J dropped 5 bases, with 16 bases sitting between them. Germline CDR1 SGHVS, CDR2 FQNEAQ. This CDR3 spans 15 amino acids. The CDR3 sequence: CASSLRWRGRETQYF. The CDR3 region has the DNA TGTGCCAGCAGCTTGAGATGGAGGGGTCGGGAGACCCAGTACTTC.

The CDR3 DNA is TGTGCCAGCAGCTTAAGTTCGGTGCTCTACGAGCAGTACTTC. This translates into CASSLSSVLYEQYF. The chain employs TRBV7-2 and TRBJ2-7; D is uncertain. Germline V gives CDR1 SGHTA, CDR2 FQGNSA. V was cut by 2 bases and J by 3 bases, with 11 bases left in between. CDR3 length: 14 residues.

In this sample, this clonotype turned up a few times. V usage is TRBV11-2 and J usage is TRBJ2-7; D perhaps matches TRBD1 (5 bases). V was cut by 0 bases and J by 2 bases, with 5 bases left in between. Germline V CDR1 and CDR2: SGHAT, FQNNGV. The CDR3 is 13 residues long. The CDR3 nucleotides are TGTGCCAGCAGCTTAGAGGGGCCCTACGAGCAGTACTTC. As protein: CASSLEGPYEQYF.

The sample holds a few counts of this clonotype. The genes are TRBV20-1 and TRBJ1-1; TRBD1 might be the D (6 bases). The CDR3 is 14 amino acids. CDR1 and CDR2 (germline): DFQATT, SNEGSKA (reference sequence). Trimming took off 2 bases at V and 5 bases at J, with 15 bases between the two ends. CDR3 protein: CSARLGGPKTEAFF. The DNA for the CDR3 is TGCAGTGCTAGACTTGGGGGGCCCAAAACTGAAGCTTTCTTT.

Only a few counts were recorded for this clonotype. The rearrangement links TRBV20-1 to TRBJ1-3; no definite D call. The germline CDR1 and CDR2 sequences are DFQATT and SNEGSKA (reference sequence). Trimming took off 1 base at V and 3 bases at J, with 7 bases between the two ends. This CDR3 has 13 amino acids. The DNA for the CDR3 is TGCAGTGCTAGAGTGGGAGGTGGAAACACCATATATTTT. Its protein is CSARVGGGNTIYF.

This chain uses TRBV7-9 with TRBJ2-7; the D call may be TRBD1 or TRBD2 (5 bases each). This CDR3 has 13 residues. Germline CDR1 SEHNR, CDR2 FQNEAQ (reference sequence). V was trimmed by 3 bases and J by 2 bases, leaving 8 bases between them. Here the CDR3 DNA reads TGTGCCAGCAGCTTGGGGGATCCCTACGAGCAGTACTTC. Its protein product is CASSLGDPYEQYF.

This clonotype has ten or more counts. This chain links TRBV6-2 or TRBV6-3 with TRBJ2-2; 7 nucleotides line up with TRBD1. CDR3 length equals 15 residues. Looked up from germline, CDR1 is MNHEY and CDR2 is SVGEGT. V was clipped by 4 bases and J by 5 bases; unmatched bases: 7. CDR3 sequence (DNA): TGTGCCAGCAGTTCCGACAGGGAAGAAACCGGGGAGCTGTTTTTT. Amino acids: CASSSDREETGELFF.

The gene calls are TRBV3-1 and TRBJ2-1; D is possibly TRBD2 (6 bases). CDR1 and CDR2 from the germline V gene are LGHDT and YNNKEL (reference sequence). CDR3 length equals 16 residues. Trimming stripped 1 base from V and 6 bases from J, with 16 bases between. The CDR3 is CASSQGGTGESNEQFF. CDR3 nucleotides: TGTGCCAGCAGCCAAGGGGGGACTGGGGAGAGCAATGAGCAGTTCTTC.

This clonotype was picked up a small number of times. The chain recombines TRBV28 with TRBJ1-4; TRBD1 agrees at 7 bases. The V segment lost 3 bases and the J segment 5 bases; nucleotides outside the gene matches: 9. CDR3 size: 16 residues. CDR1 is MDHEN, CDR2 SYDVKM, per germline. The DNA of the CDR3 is TGTGCCAGCAGTTTCCTCCGGGACAGCCTAAATGAAAAACTGTTTTTT. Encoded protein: CASSFLRDSLNEKLFF.

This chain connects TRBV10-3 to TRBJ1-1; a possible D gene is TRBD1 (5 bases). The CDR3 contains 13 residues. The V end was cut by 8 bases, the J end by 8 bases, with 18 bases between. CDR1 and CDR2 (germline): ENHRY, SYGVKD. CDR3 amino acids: CAIGGGPNEEAFF. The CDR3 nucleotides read TGTGCCATCGGTGGGGGTCCCAACGAAGAAGCTTTCTTT.

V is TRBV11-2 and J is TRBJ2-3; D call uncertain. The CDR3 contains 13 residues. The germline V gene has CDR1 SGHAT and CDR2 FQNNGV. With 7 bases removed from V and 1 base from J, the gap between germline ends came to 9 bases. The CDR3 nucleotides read TGTGCCAGCAACACACCAGGCACAGATACGCAGTATTTT. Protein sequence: CASNTPGTDTQYF.

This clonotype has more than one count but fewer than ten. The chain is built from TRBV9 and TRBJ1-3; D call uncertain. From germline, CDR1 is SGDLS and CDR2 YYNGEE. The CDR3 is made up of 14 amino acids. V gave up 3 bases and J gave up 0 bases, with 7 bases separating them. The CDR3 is CASSAVHSGNTIYF. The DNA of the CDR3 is TGTGCCAGCAGCGCGGTCCACTCTGGAAACACCATATATTTT.